The rows below give T cell receptor beta chains drawn from one sample of a study of beta chain features in type 1 diabetes. Only in-frame clones appear in the TCRdb table, and some are missing; sequencing was by immunoSEQ multiplex PCR. The sample consists of 300,000 to 400,000 clones, roughly 9% of them appearing once. Material: central memory CD4+ T cells from blood. The receptor source for this set is a man aged 25-45 years with type 1 diabetes. The CDR3 runs from the conserved cysteine through the conserved F or W. The order of the fields is V gene, clone size, J gene, D gene, CDR3 protein, CDR3 DNA. D genes are given only for firm matches. A clone size is listed for some rows: how often the clone was seen (once, few, many), or a class if it is expanded.

v_gene: TRBV7-9
abundance: NA
j_gene: TRBJ1-5
d_gene: NA
CDR3aa: CASSQMGGNQPQHF
CDR3nt: TGTGCCAGCAGTCAAATGGGGGGAAATCAGCCCCAGCATTTT

v_gene: TRBV4-3
abundance: few
j_gene: TRBJ2-2
d_gene: TRBD1
CDR3aa: CASSQDRDRVDTGELFF
CDR3nt: TGCGCCAGCAGCCAAGATCGGGACAGGGTCGACACCGGGGAGCTGTTTTTT

v_gene: TRBV7-2
abundance: few
j_gene: TRBJ1-2
d_gene: NA
CDR3aa: CASSLARPAGGYTF
CDR3nt: TGTGCCAGCAGCTTGGCCCGGCCGGCCGGCGGCTACACCTTC

v_gene: TRBV27
abundance: many
j_gene: TRBJ1-2
d_gene: NA
CDR3aa: CASSSAGDGYTF
CDR3nt: TGTGCCAGCAGTTCGGCAGGGGACGGCTACACCTTC

v_gene: TRBV15
abundance: NA
j_gene: TRBJ2-5
d_gene: TRBD2
CDR3aa: CATSRDWGGGPKETQYF
CDR3nt: TGTGCCACCAGCAGAGATTGGGGCGGGGGGCCCAAAGAGACCCAGTACTTC

v_gene: TRBV15
abundance: few
j_gene: TRBJ2-3
d_gene: NA
CDR3aa: CATSRDKHADTQYF
CDR3nt: TGTGCCACCAGCAGAGATAAGCACGCAGATACGCAGTATTTT

v_gene: TRBV15
abundance: many
j_gene: TRBJ2-5
d_gene: TRBD1
CDR3aa: CATSRLGQGEETQYF
CDR3nt: TGTGCCACCAGCAGGTTGGGACAGGGGGAAGAGACCCAGTACTTC

v_gene: TRBV2
abundance: few
j_gene: TRBJ2-1
d_gene: NA
CDR3aa: CASSWESYNEQFF
CDR3nt: TGTGCCAGCAGTTGGGAGTCCTACAATGAGCAGTTCTTC

v_gene: TRBV5-1
abundance: many
j_gene: TRBJ2-7
d_gene: TRBD2
CDR3aa: CASSLGLRTSGGNSYEQYF
CDR3nt: TGCGCCAGCAGCTTGGGTCTCAGGACTAGCGGGGGAAACTCCTACGAGCAGTACTTC

v_gene: TRBV2
abundance: NA
j_gene: TRBJ1-2
d_gene: NA
CDR3aa: CASRLSGTSYGYTF
CDR3nt: TGTGCCAGCAGGCTCTCCGGGACCAGTTATGGCTACACCTTC

v_gene: TRBV6-1
abundance: few
j_gene: TRBJ2-3
d_gene: NA
CDR3aa: CASSGLFRRGGSTDTQYF
CDR3nt: TGTGCCAGCAGTGGACTATTCCGCCGGGGCGGAAGCACAGATACGCAGTATTTT

v_gene: TRBV5-4
abundance: NA
j_gene: TRBJ1-1
d_gene: NA
CDR3aa: CASSLDSRSRVTEAFF
CDR3nt: TGTGCCAGCAGCTTGGACAGTAGGAGCCGGGTCACTGAAGCTTTCTTT

v_gene: TRBV7-9
abundance: NA
j_gene: TRBJ2-6
d_gene: NA
CDR3aa: CASSIQGTPGANVLTF
CDR3nt: TGTGCCAGCAGCATCCAGGGGACCCCTGGGGCCAACGTCCTGACTTTC

v_gene: TRBV6-5
abundance: NA
j_gene: TRBJ2-1
d_gene: TRBD2
CDR3aa: CASSYRSSGGGNEQFF
CDR3nt: TGTGCCAGCAGTTACAGGTCTAGCGGGGGAGGTAATGAGCAGTTCTTC

v_gene: TRBV10-3
abundance: few
j_gene: TRBJ2-7
d_gene: NA
CDR3aa: CAISDGLTYEQYF
CDR3nt: TGTGCCATCAGTGACGGGCTTACCTACGAGCAGTACTTC

v_gene: TRBV10-2
abundance: few
j_gene: TRBJ1-1
d_gene: NA
CDR3aa: CASRKEQGTEAFF
CDR3nt: TGCGCCAGCAGGAAGGAACAGGGCACTGAAGCTTTCTTT

v_gene: TRBV4-2
abundance: few
j_gene: TRBJ2-5
d_gene: NA
CDR3aa: CASSQLGVRTQYF
CDR3nt: TGTGCCAGCAGCCAACTAGGTGTTCGAACCCAGTACTTC

v_gene: TRBV7-9
abundance: NA
j_gene: TRBJ2-1
d_gene: NA
CDR3aa: CASSLDSVVNEQFF
CDR3nt: TGTGCCAGCAGCTTAGATTCGGTGGTCAATGAGCAGTTCTTC

v_gene: TRBV7-2
abundance: few
j_gene: TRBJ2-3
d_gene: NA
CDR3aa: CASSPRNPTDTQYF
CDR3nt: TGTGCCAGCAGCCCACGGAACCCCACAGATACGCAGTATTTT

v_gene: TRBV5-8
abundance: few
j_gene: TRBJ2-7
d_gene: TRBD1
CDR3aa: CASSPGQVRVYEQYF
CDR3nt: TGTGCCAGCAGCCCCGGACAGGTCCGGGTTTACGAGCAGTACTTC

v_gene: TRBV9
abundance: NA
j_gene: TRBJ1-1
d_gene: NA
CDR3aa: CASSVGPGQHMNTEAFF
CDR3nt: TGTGCCAGCAGCGTAGGGCCAGGACAGCACATGAACACTGAAGCTTTCTTT

v_gene: TRBV28
abundance: NA
j_gene: TRBJ1-2
d_gene: NA
CDR3aa: CASFGVGLNYGYTF
CDR3nt: TGTGCCAGCTTTGGCGTAGGGCTTAACTATGGCTACACCTTC

v_gene: TRBV19
abundance: NA
j_gene: TRBJ2-1
d_gene: NA
CDR3aa: CASSIEGVSGFSYNEQFF
CDR3nt: TGTGCCAGTAGTATAGAGGGTGTCTCGGGGTTCTCCTACAATGAGCAGTTCTTC

v_gene: TRBV19
abundance: few
j_gene: TRBJ2-3
d_gene: NA
CDR3aa: CASSIATGYTDTQYF
CDR3nt: TGTGCCAGTAGTATTGCGACAGGCTACACAGATACGCAGTATTTT

v_gene: TRBV15
abundance: few
j_gene: TRBJ1-5
d_gene: NA
CDR3aa: CATSLGYQPQHF
CDR3nt: TGTGCCACCAGCTTAGGGTATCAGCCCCAGCATTTT

v_gene: TRBV7-2
abundance: NA
j_gene: TRBJ2-2
d_gene: NA
CDR3aa: CASSPDTGELFF
CDR3nt: TGTGCCAGCAGCCCAGACACCGGGGAGCTGTTTTTT

v_gene: TRBV9
abundance: few
j_gene: TRBJ2-3
d_gene: TRBD2
CDR3aa: CASSVVTSGLTDTQYF
CDR3nt: TGTGCCAGCAGCGTAGTAACTAGCGGGCTCACAGATACGCAGTATTTT

v_gene: TRBV21-1
abundance: few
j_gene: TRBJ2-7
d_gene: NA
CDR3aa: CASSLYEQYF
CDR3nt: TGTGCCAGCAGCCTCTACGAGCAGTACTTC

v_gene: TRBV7-2
abundance: NA
j_gene: TRBJ2-7
d_gene: TRBD1
CDR3aa: CASSLAGQAGSYEQYF
CDR3nt: TGTGCCAGCAGCTTAGCGGGACAGGCGGGGTCCTACGAGCAGTACTTC

v_gene: TRBV7-9
abundance: few
j_gene: TRBJ1-6
d_gene: TRBD1
CDR3aa: CASSFGQADNSPLHF
CDR3nt: TGTGCCAGCAGCTTTGGACAGGCTGATAATTCACCCCTCCACTTT

v_gene: TRBV28
abundance: many
j_gene: TRBJ1-5
d_gene: NA
CDR3aa: CASSFLQGSVEPQHF
CDR3nt: TGTGCCAGCAGTTTTCTTCAGGGTAGCGTGGAGCCCCAGCATTTT

v_gene: TRBV29-1
abundance: NA
j_gene: TRBJ1-1
d_gene: NA
CDR3aa: CSVREGIEKGIAFF
CDR3nt: TGCAGCGTTCGGGAGGGAATCGAAAAGGGGATAGCTTTCTTT

v_gene: TRBV5-1
abundance: few
j_gene: TRBJ2-5
d_gene: TRBD1
CDR3aa: CASSSTQGALKEQYF
CDR3nt: TGCGCCAGCAGCTCCACTCAGGGGGCGCTGAAGGAGCAGTACTTC

v_gene: TRBV19
abundance: many
j_gene: TRBJ2-5
d_gene: NA
CDR3aa: CASSRKTGSNQETQYF
CDR3nt: TGTGCCAGTAGTAGGAAGACGGGGTCTAACCAAGAGACCCAGTACTTC

v_gene: TRBV18
abundance: NA
j_gene: TRBJ2-1
d_gene: TRBD2
CDR3aa: CASSPPAGVGEQFF
CDR3nt: TGTGCCAGCTCACCACCGGCGGGGGTGGGTGAGCAGTTCTTC

v_gene: TRBV10-2
abundance: few
j_gene: TRBJ2-3
d_gene: NA
CDR3aa: CASSDSVTGADTQYF
CDR3nt: TGCGCCAGCAGTGACTCGGTTACGGGGGCAGATACGCAGTATTTT

v_gene: TRBV7-7
abundance: NA
j_gene: TRBJ2-5
d_gene: TRBD1
CDR3aa: CASSLTGGETQYF
CDR3nt: TGTGCCAGCAGCCTAACAGGGGGTGAGACCCAGTACTTC

v_gene: TRBV10-2
abundance: NA
j_gene: TRBJ1-5
d_gene: NA
CDR3aa: CASRDGLNNQPQHF
CDR3nt: TGCGCCAGCAGGGACGGGCTTAACAATCAGCCCCAGCATTTT

v_gene: TRBV6-5
abundance: few
j_gene: TRBJ1-2
d_gene: NA
CDR3aa: CASSEDSSYGYTF
CDR3nt: TGTGCCAGCAGTGAGGACAGTTCCTATGGCTACACCTTC

v_gene: TRBV4-3
abundance: NA
j_gene: TRBJ1-2
d_gene: TRBD1
CDR3aa: CASSQEAGGNYGYTF
CDR3nt: TGCGCCAGCAGCCAAGAGGCAGGGGGAAACTATGGCTACACCTTC

v_gene: TRBV7-2
abundance: NA
j_gene: TRBJ2-2
d_gene: TRBD1
CDR3aa: CASSRDRGNTGELFF
CDR3nt: TGTGCCAGCAGCCGCGACAGGGGGAACACCGGGGAGCTGTTTTTT

v_gene: TRBV19
abundance: NA
j_gene: TRBJ2-6
d_gene: NA
CDR3aa: CASSHLRSGANVLTF
CDR3nt: TGTGCCAGTAGTCACCTGAGGTCTGGGGCCAACGTCCTGACTTTC

v_gene: TRBV28
abundance: NA
j_gene: TRBJ2-7
d_gene: NA
CDR3aa: CASSHTYEQYF
CDR3nt: TGTGCCAGCAGTCACACCTACGAGCAGTACTTC

v_gene: TRBV28
abundance: few
j_gene: TRBJ2-7
d_gene: NA
CDR3aa: CASSLYTGTEDYEQYF
CDR3nt: TGTGCCAGCAGTTTATATACCGGGACGGAGGATTACGAGCAGTACTTC

v_gene: TRBV11-2
abundance: once
j_gene: TRBJ2-5
d_gene: NA
CDR3aa: CASSLSTSPTEETQYF
CDR3nt: TGTGCCAGCAGCTTAAGTACGTCCCCGACGGAAGAGACCCAGTACTTC

v_gene: TRBV7-2
abundance: few
j_gene: TRBJ2-1
d_gene: NA
CDR3aa: CASSLVGRVQFF
CDR3nt: TGTGCCAGCAGCTTAGTGGGCCGGGTTCAGTTCTTC

v_gene: TRBV7-2
abundance: few
j_gene: TRBJ2-1
d_gene: TRBD1
CDR3aa: CASSRTGSSYNEQFF
CDR3nt: TGTGCCAGCAGCCGGACAGGGAGCTCCTACAATGAGCAGTTCTTC

v_gene: TRBV4-1
abundance: many
j_gene: TRBJ1-4
d_gene: TRBD1
CDR3aa: CASSRSGTETEKLFF
CDR3nt: TGCGCCAGCAGCCGGAGCGGGACAGAAACCGAAAAACTGTTTTTT

v_gene: TRBV29-1
abundance: NA
j_gene: TRBJ1-5
d_gene: TRBD1
CDR3aa: CSVVGTGGQPQHF
CDR3nt: TGCAGCGTGGTGGGGACAGGGGGTCAGCCCCAGCATTTT

v_gene: TRBV11-2
abundance: many
j_gene: TRBJ2-4
d_gene: TRBD1
CDR3aa: CASSPQGQGDIQYF
CDR3nt: TGTGCCAGCAGCCCTCAAGGCCAGGGGGACATTCAGTACTTC

v_gene: TRBV29-1
abundance: NA
j_gene: TRBJ2-7
d_gene: NA
CDR3aa: CSVTGLLSSYEQYF
CDR3nt: TGCAGCGTTACCGGGCTCTTAAGCTCCTACGAGCAGTACTTC

v_gene: TRBV4-3
abundance: few
j_gene: TRBJ2-6
d_gene: NA
CDR3aa: CASSQDRVGRPNSGANVLTF
CDR3nt: TGCGCCAGCAGCCAAGATAGGGTGGGGCGACCTAACTCTGGGGCCAACGTCCTGACTTTC

v_gene: TRBV10-3
abundance: few
j_gene: TRBJ1-4
d_gene: TRBD1
CDR3aa: CASSYSGTVGGEKLFF
CDR3nt: TGTGCCAGCAGTTACTCCGGGACAGTGGGTGGTGAAAAACTGTTTTTT

v_gene: TRBV7-2
abundance: once
j_gene: TRBJ2-1
d_gene: TRBD1
CDR3aa: CASSLDQGALEQFF
CDR3nt: TGTGCCAGCAGCTTAGACCAGGGGGCGCTTGAGCAGTTCTTC

v_gene: TRBV30
abundance: few
j_gene: TRBJ1-1
d_gene: NA
CDR3aa: CAWRQGGEWYTEAFF
CDR3nt: TGTGCCTGGAGACAGGGCGGGGAGTGGTACACTGAAGCTTTCTTT

v_gene: TRBV7-9
abundance: NA
j_gene: TRBJ2-5
d_gene: NA
CDR3aa: CASTSGFFQETQYF
CDR3nt: TGTGCCAGCACCTCAGGGTTCTTCCAAGAGACCCAGTACTTC

v_gene: TRBV12-5
abundance: few
j_gene: TRBJ2-5
d_gene: NA
CDR3aa: CASALPGGGWRETQYF
CDR3nt: TGTGCTAGTGCCCTTCCTGGAGGGGGGTGGAGAGAGACCCAGTACTTC

v_gene: TRBV11-2
abundance: NA
j_gene: TRBJ1-1
d_gene: NA
CDR3aa: CASSFSLGGEATEAFF
CDR3nt: TGTGCCAGCAGCTTCTCCTTAGGAGGGGAAGCCACTGAAGCTTTCTTT